The clone carrying this T cell receptor beta chain was found many times. No antigen is known for it. What was amplified from RNA transcripts were TCR beta CDR3 regions. HTBI primers drove first-round RT-PCR of the TCR CDR3. TCRdb re-called the multiplex PCR reads with MiXCR, one entry per CDR3 protein. The sample yields around 620,000 distinct CDR3 sequences, 12% to 15% seen once. The sample belongs to a study of T cells in Graves' hyperthyroidism and ophthalmopathy. General study findings and limits: The model's output predicted ophthalmopathy at a median of around 6.9 months prior to onset.

The V gene's germline CDR1 is SEHNR and CDR2 FQNEAQ (reference sequence). The V and J ends lost 5 bases and 7 bases, in that order; junction bases with no gene match: 11. This CDR3 has 16 amino acids. This chain uses TRBV7-9 with TRBJ2-1, with 10 bases aligning to TRBD2. This TCR was recovered from a woman between 18 and 29 years old with Graves' ophthalmopathy. Sequencing input: blood. CDR3 residues: CASSPSSGRNQNEQFF. Written as DNA, the CDR3 is TGTGCCAGCAGCCCTTCTAGCGGGAGAAATCAGAATGAGCAGTTCTTC.